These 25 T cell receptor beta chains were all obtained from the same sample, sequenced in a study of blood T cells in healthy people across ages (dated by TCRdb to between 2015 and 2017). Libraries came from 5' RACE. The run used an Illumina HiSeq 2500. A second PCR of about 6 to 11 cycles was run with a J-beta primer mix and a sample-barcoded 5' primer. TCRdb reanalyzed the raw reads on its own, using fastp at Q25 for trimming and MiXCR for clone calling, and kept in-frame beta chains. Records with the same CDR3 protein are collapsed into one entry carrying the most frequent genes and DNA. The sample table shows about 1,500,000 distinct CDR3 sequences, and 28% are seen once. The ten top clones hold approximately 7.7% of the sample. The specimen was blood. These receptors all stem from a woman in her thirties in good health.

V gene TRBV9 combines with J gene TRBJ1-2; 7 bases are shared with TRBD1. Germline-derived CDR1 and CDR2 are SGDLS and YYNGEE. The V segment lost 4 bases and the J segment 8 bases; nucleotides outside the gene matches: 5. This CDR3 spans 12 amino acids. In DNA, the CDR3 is TGTGCCAGCAGCTCGACAGGGCCAGGCTACACCTTC. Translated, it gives CASSSTGPGYTF.

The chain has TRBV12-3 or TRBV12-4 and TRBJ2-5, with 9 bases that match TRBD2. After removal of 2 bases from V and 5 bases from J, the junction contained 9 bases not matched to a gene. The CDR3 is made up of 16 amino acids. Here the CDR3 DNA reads TGTGCCAGCAGTTTAAGGAGCGGGGGGCTTCAGGAGACCCAGTACTTC. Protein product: CASSLRSGGLQETQYF.

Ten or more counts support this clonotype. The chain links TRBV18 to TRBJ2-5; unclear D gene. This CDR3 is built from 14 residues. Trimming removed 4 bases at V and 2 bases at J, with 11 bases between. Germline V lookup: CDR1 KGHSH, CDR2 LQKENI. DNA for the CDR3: TGTGCCAGCTCACTTACGATAGGACAAGAGACCCAGTACTTC. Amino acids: CASSLTIGQETQYF.

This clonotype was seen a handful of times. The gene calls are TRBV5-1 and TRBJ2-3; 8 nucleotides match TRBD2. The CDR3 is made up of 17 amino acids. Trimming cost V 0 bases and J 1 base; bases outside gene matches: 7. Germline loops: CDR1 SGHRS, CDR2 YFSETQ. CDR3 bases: TGCGCCAGCAGCTTGGTGCTTAGCGGGGCACGCACAGATACGCAGTATTTT. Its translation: CASSLVLSGARTDTQYF.

CDR3 sequence: CASSPSSTLNTEAFF. CDR3 DNA sequence: TGTGCCAGCTCACCATCAAGCACGCTGAACACTGAAGCTTTCTTT. This sequence joins TRBV18 and TRBJ1-1; D not certain. V dropped 2 bases and J dropped 0 bases, with 10 bases sitting between them. The length of the CDR3 is 15 residues. Germline CDR1 is KGHSH and CDR2 is LQKENI.

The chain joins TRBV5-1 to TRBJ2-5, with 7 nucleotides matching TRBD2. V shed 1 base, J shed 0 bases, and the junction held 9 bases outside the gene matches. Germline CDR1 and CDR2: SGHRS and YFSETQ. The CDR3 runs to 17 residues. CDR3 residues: CASSLSQGSGDQETQYF. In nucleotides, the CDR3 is TGCGCCAGCAGCTTGTCGCAGGGAAGCGGGGACCAAGAGACCCAGTACTTC.

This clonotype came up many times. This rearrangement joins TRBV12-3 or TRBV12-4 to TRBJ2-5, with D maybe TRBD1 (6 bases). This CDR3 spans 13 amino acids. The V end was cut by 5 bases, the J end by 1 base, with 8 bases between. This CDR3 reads CASSVQGQETQYF. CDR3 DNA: TGTGCCAGCAGTGTACAGGGCCAAGAGACCCAGTACTTC.

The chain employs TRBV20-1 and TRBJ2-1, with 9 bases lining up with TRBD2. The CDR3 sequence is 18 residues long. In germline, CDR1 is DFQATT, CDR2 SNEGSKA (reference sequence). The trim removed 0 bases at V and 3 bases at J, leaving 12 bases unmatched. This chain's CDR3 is CSARDFRTSVPIYNEQFF. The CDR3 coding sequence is TGCAGTGCTAGAGATTTCAGGACTAGCGTGCCGATCTACAATGAGCAGTTCTTC.

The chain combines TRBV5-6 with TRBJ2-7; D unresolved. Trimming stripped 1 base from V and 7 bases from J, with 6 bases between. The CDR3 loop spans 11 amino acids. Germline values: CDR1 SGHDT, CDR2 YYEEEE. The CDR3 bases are TGTGCCAGCAGCTTGCACCAGGAGCAGTACTTC. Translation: CASSLHQEQYF.

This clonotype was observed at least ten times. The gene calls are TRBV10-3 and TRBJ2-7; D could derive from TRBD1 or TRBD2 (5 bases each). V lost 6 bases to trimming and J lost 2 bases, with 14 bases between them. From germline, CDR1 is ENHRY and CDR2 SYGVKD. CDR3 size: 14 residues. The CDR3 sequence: CAIRGDEGTYEQYF. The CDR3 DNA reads TGTGCCATCAGGGGGGATGAGGGTACCTACGAGCAGTACTTC.

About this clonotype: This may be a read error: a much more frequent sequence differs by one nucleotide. CDR3 DNA: TGCAGTGCCCCAGATAAAGCGGGTGTCGACGAGCAGTACTTC. The encoded protein is CSAPDKAGVDEQYF. V gene TRBV20-1 combines with J gene TRBJ2-7; D is perhaps TRBD2 (6 bases). The germline V and J ends were trimmed by 6 bases and 5 bases, with 20 bases remaining between them. CDR3 size: 14 residues. Germline lookup yields CDR1 DFQATT and CDR2 SNEGSKA (reference sequence).

CDR3 protein: CASSLAARQSNEKLFF. Written as DNA, the CDR3 is TGTGCCAGCAGCTTGGCAGCCAGACAGAGTAATGAAAAACTGTTTTTT. The V and J genes are TRBV5-6 and TRBJ1-4, with a tentative D call TRBD1 (5 bases). Germline lookup yields CDR1 SGHDT and CDR2 YYEEEE. The CDR3 extends over 16 amino acids. V was shortened by 0 bases and J by 4 bases, with 13 bases between the two germline ends.

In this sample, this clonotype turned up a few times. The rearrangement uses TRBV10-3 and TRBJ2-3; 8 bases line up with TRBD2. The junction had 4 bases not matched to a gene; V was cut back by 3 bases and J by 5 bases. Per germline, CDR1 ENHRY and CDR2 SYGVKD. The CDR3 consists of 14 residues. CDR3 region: CAISDGGAEDTQYF. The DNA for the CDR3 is TGTGCCATCAGTGACGGGGGGGCGGAAGATACGCAGTATTTT.

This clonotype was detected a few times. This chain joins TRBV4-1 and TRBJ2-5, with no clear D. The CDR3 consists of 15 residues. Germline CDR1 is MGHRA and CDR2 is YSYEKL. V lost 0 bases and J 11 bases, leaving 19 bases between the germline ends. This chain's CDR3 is CASSQEDRARQEQYF. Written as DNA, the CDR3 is TGCGCCAGCAGCCAAGAGGATAGGGCACGTCAAGAGCAGTACTTC.

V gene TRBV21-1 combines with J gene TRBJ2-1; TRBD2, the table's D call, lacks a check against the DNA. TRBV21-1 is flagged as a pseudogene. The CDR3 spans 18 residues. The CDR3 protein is CASSKRFQERKSYNEQFF. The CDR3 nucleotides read TGTGCCAGCAGCAAACGGTTTCAGGAGCGGAAATCCTACAATGAGCAGTTCTTC.

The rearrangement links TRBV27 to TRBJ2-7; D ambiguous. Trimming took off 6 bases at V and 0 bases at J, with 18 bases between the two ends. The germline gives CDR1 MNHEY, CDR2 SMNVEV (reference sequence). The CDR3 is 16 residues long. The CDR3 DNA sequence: TGTGCCAGCAGCCCGTCCCAACCGGTCGTCTCCTACGAGCAGTACTTC. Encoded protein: CASSPSQPVVSYEQYF.

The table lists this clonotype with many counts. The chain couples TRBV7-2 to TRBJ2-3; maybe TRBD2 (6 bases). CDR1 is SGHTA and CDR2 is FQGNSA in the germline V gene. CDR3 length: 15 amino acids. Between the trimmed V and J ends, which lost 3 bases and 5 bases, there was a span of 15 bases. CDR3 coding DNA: TGTGCCAGCAGCTTTGAGGGAGGCCGTGGAGATACGCAGTATTTT. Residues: CASSFEGGRGDTQYF.

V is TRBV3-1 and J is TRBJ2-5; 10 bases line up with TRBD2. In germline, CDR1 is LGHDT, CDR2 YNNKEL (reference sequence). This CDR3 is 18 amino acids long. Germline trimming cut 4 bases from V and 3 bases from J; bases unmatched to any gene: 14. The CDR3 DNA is TGTGCCAGCAGCCTCCAATCGATTCTAGCGGGGGCGGAAGAGACCCAGTACTTC. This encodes CASSLQSILAGAEETQYF.

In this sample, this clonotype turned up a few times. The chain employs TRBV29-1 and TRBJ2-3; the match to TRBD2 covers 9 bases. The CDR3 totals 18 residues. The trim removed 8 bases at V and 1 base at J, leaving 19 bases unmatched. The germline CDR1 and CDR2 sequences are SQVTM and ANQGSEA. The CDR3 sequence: CSYAPWGSGSGGTDTQYF. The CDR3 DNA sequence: TGCAGCTATGCCCCTTGGGGTAGCGGGAGTGGGGGCACAGATACGCAGTATTTT.

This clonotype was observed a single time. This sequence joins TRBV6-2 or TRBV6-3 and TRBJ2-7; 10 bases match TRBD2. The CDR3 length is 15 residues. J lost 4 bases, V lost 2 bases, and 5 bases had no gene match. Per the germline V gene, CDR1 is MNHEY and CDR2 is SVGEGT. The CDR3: CASSYPSGRRYEQYF. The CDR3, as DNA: TGTGCCAGCAGTTACCCTAGCGGGAGAAGGTACGAGCAGTACTTC.

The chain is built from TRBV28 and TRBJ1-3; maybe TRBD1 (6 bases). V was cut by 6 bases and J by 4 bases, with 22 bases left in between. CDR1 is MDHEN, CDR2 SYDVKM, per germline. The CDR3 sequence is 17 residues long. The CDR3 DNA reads TGTGCCAGCAGCTCTAAGGGTGGGGGCAGCCTCGGAAACACCATATATTTT. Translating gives CASSSKGGGSLGNTIYF.

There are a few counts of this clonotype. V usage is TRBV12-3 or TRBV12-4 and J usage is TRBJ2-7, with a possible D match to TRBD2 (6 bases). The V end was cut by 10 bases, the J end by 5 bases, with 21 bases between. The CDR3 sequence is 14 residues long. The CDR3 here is CATGRGGAEDEQYF. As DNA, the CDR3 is TGTGCCACCGGCCGCGGCGGGGCCGAAGACGAGCAGTACTTC.

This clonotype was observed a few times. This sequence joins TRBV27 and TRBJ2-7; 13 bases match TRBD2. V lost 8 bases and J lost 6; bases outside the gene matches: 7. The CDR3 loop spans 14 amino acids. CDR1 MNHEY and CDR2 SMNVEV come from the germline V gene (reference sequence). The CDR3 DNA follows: TGTGCCAGCCTGCCAACTAGCGGGAGGGGCGAGCAGTACTTC. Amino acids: CASLPTSGRGEQYF.

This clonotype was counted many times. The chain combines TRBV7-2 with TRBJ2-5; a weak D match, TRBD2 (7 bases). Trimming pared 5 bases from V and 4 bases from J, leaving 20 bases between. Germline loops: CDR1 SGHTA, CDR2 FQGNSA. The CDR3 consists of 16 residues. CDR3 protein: CASSASTTGGAETQYF. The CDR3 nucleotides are TGTGCCAGCAGCGCCTCGACGACGGGGGGCGCAGAGACCCAGTACTTC.

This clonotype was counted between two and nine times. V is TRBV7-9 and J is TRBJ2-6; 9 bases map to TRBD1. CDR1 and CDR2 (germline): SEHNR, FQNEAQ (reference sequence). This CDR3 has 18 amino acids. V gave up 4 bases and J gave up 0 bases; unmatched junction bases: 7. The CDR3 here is CASSYLGTGYSGANVLTF. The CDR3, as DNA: TGTGCCAGCAGCTATCTTGGGACAGGGTACTCTGGGGCCAACGTCCTGACTTTC. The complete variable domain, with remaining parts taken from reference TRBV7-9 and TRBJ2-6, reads DTGVSQNPRHKITKRGQNVTFRCDPISEHNRLYWYRQTLGQGPEFLTYFQNEAQLEKSRLLSDRFSAERPKGSFSTLEIQRTEQGDSAMYLCASSYLGTGYSGANVLTFGAGSRLTVL.